A single TCR beta chain is shown here with its context. Its antigen is currently unknown. This entry is derived from a study of T cell responses to AZD1222 COVID-19 vaccine. Findings and limits, study-wide: Mapped onto spike, vaccine-associated CD4 TCRs spanned it and were dominant at 160-218 and 743-854.

TCRdb's copy holds only in-frame clones and misses some; the assay was immunoSEQ multiplex PCR. The sample holds 120,000 or so clones; about 90% are singletons and the top ten take around 1.6%. Trimming stripped 4 bases from V and 6 bases from J, with 15 bases between. The CDR3 length is 15 residues. Germline-derived CDR1 and CDR2 are MGHDK and SYGVNS. The receptor was isolated from an adult in good health. The starting material was peripheral blood, obtained on day 0 of AZD1222 vaccination. The chain has TRBV25-1 and TRBJ1-4; tentatively, D is TRBD1 (6 bases). The CDR3 loop is CASSAWTVWDEKLFF. CDR3 coding DNA: TGTGCCAGCAGTGCCTGGACAGTGTGGGATGAAAAACTGTTTTTT.